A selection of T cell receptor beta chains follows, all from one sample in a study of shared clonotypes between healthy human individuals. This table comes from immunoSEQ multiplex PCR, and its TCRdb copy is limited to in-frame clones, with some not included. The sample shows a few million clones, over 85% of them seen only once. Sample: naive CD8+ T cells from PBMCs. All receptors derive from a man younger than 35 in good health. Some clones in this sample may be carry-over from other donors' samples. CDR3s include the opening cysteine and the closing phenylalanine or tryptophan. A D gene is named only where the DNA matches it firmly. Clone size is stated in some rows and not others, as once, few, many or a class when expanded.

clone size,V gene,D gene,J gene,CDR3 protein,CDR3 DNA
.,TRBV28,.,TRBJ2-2,CASSLLDNANTGELFF,TGTGCCAGCAGTTTACTGGACAATGCGAACACCGGGGAGCTGTTTTTT
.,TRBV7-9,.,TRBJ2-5,CASSPRLEETQYF,TGTGCCAGCAGCCCTCGACTGGAAGAGACCCAGTACTTC
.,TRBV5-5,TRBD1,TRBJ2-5,CASSLGTGRETQYF,TGTGCCAGCAGCCTCGGGACAGGGAGGGAGACCCAGTACTTC
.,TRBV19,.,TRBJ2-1,CASSVFTYNEQFF,TGTGCCAGTAGCGTCTTTACCTACAATGAGCAGTTCTTC
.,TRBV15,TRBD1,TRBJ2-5,CATSRGTGGETQYF,TGTGCCACCAGCCGGGGGACAGGGGGGGAGACCCAGTACTTC
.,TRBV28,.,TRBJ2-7,CASSPSPTLSFEQYF,TGTGCCAGCAGCCCCTCCCCGACCCTGTCTTTCGAGCAGTACTTC
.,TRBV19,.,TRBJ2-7,CASSTNDWAYEQYF,TGTGCCAGTAGTACAAATGACTGGGCCTACGAGCAGTACTTC
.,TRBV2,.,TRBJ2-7,CASRYIVVHEQYF,TGTGCCAGCAGGTACATAGTGGTGCACGAGCAGTACTTC
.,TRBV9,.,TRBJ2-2,CASRSQALGELFF,TGTGCCAGCAGGTCCCAGGCACTCGGGGAGCTGTTTTTT
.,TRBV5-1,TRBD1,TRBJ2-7,CASSLGPDRNYEQYF,TGCGCCAGCAGCTTGGGACCGGACAGGAACTACGAGCAGTACTTC
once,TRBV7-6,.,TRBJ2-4,CASSPPGRRAKNIQYF,TGTGCCAGCAGCCCGCCGGGCCGCCGGGCCAAAAACATTCAGTACTTC
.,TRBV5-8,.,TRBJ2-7,CASSAGYRLYEQYF,TGTGCCAGCAGCGCCGGGTACAGGCTCTACGAGCAGTACTTC
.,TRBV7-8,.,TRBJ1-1,CASSLVSFVRHLNTEAFF,TGTGCCAGCAGCTTAGTTTCGTTCGTCCGGCACCTGAACACTGAAGCTTTCTTT